Listed here is a single TCR beta chain. This sample is part of a study of blood T cell repertoires in COVID-19. The wider study: Whether acute or convalescent, the COVID-19 samples came from the United States, Italy and Spain.

This table comes from immunoSEQ multiplex PCR, and its TCRdb copy is limited to in-frame clones, with some not included. Of approximately 50,000 clones listed, more than 85% are singletons. V lost 3 bases and J lost 10, with 21 bases in between. The V gene's germline CDR1 is SGHAT and CDR2 FQNNGV. This CDR3 spans 15 amino acids. The chain joins TRBV11-2 to TRBJ1-1; TRBD1 is a possible D gene (6 bases). The sequenced sample consisted of peripheral blood. This TCR derives from a middle-aged man with active COVID-19. CDR3 nucleotides: TGTGCCAGCAGCTTTTCAGTTGGGGATGTACAGGGAGCTTTCTTT. Amino acid sequence: CASSFSVGDVQGAFF.